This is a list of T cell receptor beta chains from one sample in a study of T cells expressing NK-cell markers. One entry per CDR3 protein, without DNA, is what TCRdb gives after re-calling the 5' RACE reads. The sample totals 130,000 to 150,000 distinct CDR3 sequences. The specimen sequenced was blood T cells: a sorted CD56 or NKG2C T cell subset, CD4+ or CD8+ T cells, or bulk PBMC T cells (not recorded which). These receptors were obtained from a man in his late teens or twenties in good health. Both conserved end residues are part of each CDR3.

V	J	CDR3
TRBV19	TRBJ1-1	CASSIGASLNTEAFF
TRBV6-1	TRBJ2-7	CASTGQGARGEQYF
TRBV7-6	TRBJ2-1	CASSPGPYNEQFF
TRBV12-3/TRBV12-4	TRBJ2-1	CASSHQTGLAGNINEQFF
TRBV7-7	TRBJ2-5	CASSLNAAGPGETQYF
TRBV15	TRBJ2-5	CATKELGETQYF
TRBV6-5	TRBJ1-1	CASSYPSQTDEAFF
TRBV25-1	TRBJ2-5	CAVRVAQETQYF
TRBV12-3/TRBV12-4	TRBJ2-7	CASSFHTTEKYEQYF
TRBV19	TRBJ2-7	CASSTLLGYDYEQYF
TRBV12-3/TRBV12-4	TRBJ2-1	CASTDMGMGQYNEQFF
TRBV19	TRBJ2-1	CARPHGTSSHEQFF
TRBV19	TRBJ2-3	CASTHSSTDTQYF
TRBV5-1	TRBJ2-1	CASSLLGFPDHEQFF
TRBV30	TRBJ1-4	CASTEQAGTEKLFF
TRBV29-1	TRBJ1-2	CSVGSDSYGYTF
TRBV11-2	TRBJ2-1	CASSLVAAYNEQFF
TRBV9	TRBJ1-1	CASSVVSGNTEAFF
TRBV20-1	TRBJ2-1	CSARTSGSVYNEQFF
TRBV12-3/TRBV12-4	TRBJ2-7	CASSFKDPPWSEQYF
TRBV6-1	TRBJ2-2	CASRTTGTGELFF
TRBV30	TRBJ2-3	CAWSNRQTSTDTQYF
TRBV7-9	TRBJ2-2	CASSSGLADTGELFF
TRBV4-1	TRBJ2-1	CASSQDQGIYNEQFF
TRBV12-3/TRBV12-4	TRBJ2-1	CASRREGEQFF
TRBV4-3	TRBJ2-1	CASSQDLSSGSHNEQFF
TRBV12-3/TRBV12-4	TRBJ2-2	CASSFGIPLRDTGELFF
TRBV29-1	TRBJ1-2	CSVGQGDGYTF
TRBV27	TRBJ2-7	CASSALPGDAYEQYF
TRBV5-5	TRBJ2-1	CASSLGFGMNEQFF
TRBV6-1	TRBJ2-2	CASRGSNTGELFF
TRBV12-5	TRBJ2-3	CASGSTVPHTQYF
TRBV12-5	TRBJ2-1	CASGSAGHKVDRQFF
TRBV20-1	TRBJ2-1	CSATGTGTLYEQFF
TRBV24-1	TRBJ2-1	CATSDLSGAGNEQFF
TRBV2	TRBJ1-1	CASSAPGEFEAFF